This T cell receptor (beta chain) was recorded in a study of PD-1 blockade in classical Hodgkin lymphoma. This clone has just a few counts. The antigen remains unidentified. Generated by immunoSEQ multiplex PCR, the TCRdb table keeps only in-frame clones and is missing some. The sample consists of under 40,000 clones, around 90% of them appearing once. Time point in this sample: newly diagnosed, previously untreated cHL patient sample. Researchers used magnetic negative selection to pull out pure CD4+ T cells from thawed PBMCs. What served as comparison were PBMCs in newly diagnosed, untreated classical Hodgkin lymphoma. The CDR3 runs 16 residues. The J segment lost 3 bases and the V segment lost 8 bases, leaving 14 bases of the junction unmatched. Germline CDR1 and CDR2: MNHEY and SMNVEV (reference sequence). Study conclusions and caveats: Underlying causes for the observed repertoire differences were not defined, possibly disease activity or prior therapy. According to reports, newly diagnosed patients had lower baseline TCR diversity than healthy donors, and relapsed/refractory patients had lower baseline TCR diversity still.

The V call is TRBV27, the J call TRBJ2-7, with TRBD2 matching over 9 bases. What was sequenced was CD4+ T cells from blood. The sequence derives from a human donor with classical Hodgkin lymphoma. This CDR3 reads CASWDASGGRVYEQYF. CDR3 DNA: TGTGCCAGCTGGGACGCCTCGGGCGGGAGGGTCTACGAGCAGTACTTC.